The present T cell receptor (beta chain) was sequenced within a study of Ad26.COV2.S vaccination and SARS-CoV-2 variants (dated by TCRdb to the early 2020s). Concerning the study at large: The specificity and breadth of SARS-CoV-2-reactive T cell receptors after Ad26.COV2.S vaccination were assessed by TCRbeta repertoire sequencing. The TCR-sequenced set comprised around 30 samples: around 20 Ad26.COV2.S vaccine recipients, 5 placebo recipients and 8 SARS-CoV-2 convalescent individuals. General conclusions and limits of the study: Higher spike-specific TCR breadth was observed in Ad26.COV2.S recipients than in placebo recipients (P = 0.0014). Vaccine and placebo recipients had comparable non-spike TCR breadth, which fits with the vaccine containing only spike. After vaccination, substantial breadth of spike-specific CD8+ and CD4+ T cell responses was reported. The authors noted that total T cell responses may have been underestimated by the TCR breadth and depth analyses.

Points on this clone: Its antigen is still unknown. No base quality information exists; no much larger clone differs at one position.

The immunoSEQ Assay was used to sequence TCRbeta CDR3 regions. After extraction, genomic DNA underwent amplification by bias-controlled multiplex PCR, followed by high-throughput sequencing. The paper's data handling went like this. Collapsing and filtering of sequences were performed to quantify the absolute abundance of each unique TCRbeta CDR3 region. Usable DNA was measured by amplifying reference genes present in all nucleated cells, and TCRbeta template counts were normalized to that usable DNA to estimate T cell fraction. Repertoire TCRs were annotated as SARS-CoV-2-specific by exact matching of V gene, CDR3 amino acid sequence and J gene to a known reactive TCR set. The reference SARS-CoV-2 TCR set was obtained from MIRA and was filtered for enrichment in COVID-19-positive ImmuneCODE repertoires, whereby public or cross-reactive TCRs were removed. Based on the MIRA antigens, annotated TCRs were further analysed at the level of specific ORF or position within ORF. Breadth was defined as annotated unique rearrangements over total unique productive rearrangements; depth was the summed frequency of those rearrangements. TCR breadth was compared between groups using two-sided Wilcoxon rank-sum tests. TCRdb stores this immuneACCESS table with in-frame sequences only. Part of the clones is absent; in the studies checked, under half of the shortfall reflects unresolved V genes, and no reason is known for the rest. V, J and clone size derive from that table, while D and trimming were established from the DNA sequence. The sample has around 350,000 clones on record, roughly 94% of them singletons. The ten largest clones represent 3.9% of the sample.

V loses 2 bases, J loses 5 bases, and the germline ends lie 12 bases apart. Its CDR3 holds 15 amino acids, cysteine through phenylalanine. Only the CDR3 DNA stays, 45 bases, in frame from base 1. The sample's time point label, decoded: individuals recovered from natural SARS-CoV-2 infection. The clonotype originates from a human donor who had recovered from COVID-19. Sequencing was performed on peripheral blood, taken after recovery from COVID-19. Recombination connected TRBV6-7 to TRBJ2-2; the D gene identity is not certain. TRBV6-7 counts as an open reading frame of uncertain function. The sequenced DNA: TGTGCCAGCAGTTACCCCTTAATGGGAACCGGGGAGCTGTTTTTT. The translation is CASSYPLMGTGELFF.